The text below deals with one TCR beta chain. The CDR3 spans 15 residues. CDR1 and CDR2 from the germline V gene are MGHRA and YSYEKL. V lost 1 base and J lost 1, with 10 bases in between. Sequencing used immunoSEQ multiplex PCR; TCRdb keeps in-frame clones, though not all of them. The table shows 60,000 to 80,000 clones, with around nine tenths occurring only once. The data belong to a study of T cell changes during pregnancy in multiple sclerosis. The chain couples TRBV4-1 to TRBJ2-5; maybe TRBD2 (6 bases). The sample consisted of peripheral blood, taken before pregnancy. The receptor was derived from a female donor with multiple sclerosis, enrolled in a pregnancy study. CDR3 coding DNA: TGCGCCAGCAGCCAAGGGATAGCGGCCCAAGAGACCCAGTACTTC. The encoded protein is CASSQGIAAQETQYF.